Listed below are T cell receptor beta chains from one sample, sequenced in a study of PD-1 blockade in classical Hodgkin lymphoma. Sequencing was performed with immunoSEQ multiplex PCR; in TCRdb, only in-frame clones are kept and a portion is missing. The sample carries about 43,000 clones, over 65% recorded once. Sequenced material: peripheral blood mononuclear cells (PBMCs), taken before the second cycle of nivolumab. The origin of the receptors is a human donor with classical Hodgkin lymphoma. The CDR3 runs from the conserved cysteine through the conserved F or W. Fields, in order: clone size, J gene, D gene, V gene, CDR3 length, CDR3 DNA, CDR3 protein. A D gene is named only where the DNA matches it firmly. Not all rows give a size; the values are once, few, many and, for expanded clones, a class.

once TRBJ2-1 TRBD1 TRBV19 15 TGTGCCAGTAGTCCGGGACAGGGATCCTACAATGAGCAGTTCTTC CASSPGQGSYNEQFF
- TRBJ1-2 - TRBV18 14 TGTGCCAGCTCAGAAAGCGGGGGTGCCTATGGCTACACCTTC CASSESGGAYGYTF
- TRBJ2-3 - TRBV7-2 15 TGTGCCAGCAGCTTGTGGGGCTACCCCACAGATACGCAGTATTTT CASSLWGYPTDTQYF
- TRBJ2-6 TRBD1 TRBV2 17 TGTGCCATACGTGGGGGGACAGGAGACTCTGGGGCCAACGTCCTGACTTTC CAIRGGTGDSGANVLTF
- TRBJ1-6 - TRBV5-1 14 TGCGCCAGCAAATCCGGCATAAATAATTCACCCCTCCACTTT CASKSGINNSPLHF
few TRBJ2-7 - TRBV10-3 12 TGTGCCATCGATGAGGGGTCCTACGAGCAGTACTTC CAIDEGSYEQYF
- TRBJ1-5 - TRBV1 13 TGCACCAGCAGCCAAGATCGGTATCAGCCCCAGCATTTT CTSSQDRYQPQHF
- TRBJ2-7 TRBD2 TRBV6-4 17 TGTGCCAGCAGGATGGGACTAGCGGGCCACGTGGGTTACGAGCAGTACTTC CASRMGLAGHVGYEQYF
few TRBJ2-7 TRBD2 TRBV4-3 15 TGCGCCAGCAGCCCCGCAATAGCGGGGTTGTACGAGCAGTACTTC CASSPAIAGLYEQYF
- TRBJ2-7 - TRBV29-1 13 TGCAGCGTTGAATCGGGCGGGGCCTACGAGCAGTACTTC CSVESGGAYEQYF
- TRBJ1-2 - TRBV28 14 TGTGCCAGCAGTTTATTCCCCTCGGGGGTCGGCTACACCTTC CASSLFPSGVGYTF
- TRBJ2-7 TRBD1 TRBV15 21 TGTGCCACCAGCAGAGAACAGATCCTTTCCATCCGGACAGGGGTTACCTACGAGCAGTACTTC CATSREQILSIRTGVTYEQYF
- TRBJ2-7 - TRBV5-6 14 TGTGCCAGCACTGGGACGGAACCTACCTACGAGCAGTACTTC CASTGTEPTYEQYF
once TRBJ1-2 - TRBV18 15 TGTGCCAGCTCACCACCGAACGGCAGGTCTCCTGGCTACACCTTC CASSPPNGRSPGYTF
- TRBJ2-7 - TRBV23-1 13 TGCGCCAGTGGACAGAACCTACCCTACGAGCAGTACTTC CASGQNLPYEQYF
once TRBJ1-1 - TRBV5-3 11 TGTGCCACCACGGGCTGGTGTGAAGCTTTCTTT CATTGWCEAFF
- TRBJ1-1 - TRBV7-9 12 TGTGCCAGCAGCTTAAAGAACACTGAAGCTTTCTTT CASSLKNTEAFF
- TRBJ1-1 - TRBV6-5 13 TGTGCCAGCAGTACTCTGGGGAACACTGAAGCTTTCTTT CASSTLGNTEAFF
- TRBJ1-5 - TRBV7-6 13 TGTGCCAGCAGCAGGGGTCGCTACCAGCCCCAGCATTTT CASSRGRYQPQHF
- TRBJ2-1 TRBD2 TRBV11-2 16 TGTGCCAGCCACTCGACGGCGGGAGGCCTCTACAATGAGCAGTTCTTC CASHSTAGGLYNEQFF
- TRBJ2-5 - TRBV6-5 13 TGTGCCAGCAGACTGACAGTACAAGAGACCCAGTACTTC CASRLTVQETQYF
- TRBJ2-2 - TRBV10-2 12 TGCGCCAGCAGTGCCTCTAGGGGGGAGCTGTTTTTT CASSASRGELFF
- TRBJ1-2 - TRBV7-8 16 TGTGCCAGCAGCTTAGTGTCGGGTGGGATTAACTATGGCTACACCTTC CASSLVSGGINYGYTF
- TRBJ1-2 - TRBV4-1 15 TGCGCCAGCAGCCATGTAGAACGTCAAGGGTATGGCTACACCTTC CASSHVERQGYGYTF
few TRBJ2-7 TRBD2 TRBV7-3 15 TGTGCCAGCAGCCCCGTTGGGGGAGGGAGCTACGAGCAGTACTTC CASSPVGGGSYEQYF
many TRBJ2-7 - TRBV5-6 13 TGTGCCAGCAGCGGGCCCAGTCGGCCCGAGCAGTACTTC CASSGPSRPEQYF
- TRBJ2-1 - TRBV7-9 15 TGTGCCAGCAGCTTTCAACGGTCCCTCGCGAGTGAGCAGTTCTTC CASSFQRSLASEQFF
once TRBJ2-7 - TRBV5-1 14 TGCGCCAGCAGCTTAGTTTTCGGGACCTACGAGCAGTACTTC CASSLVFGTYEQYF
- TRBJ1-5 TRBD1 TRBV6-5 15 TGTGCCAGCAGAACCGACAGGGACGGCGGTCAGCCCCAGCATTTT CASRTDRDGGQPQHF
- TRBJ2-7 - TRBV2 15 TGTGCCAGCAGTGAATGGGGGGGCCCGAGCTACGAGCAGTACTTC CASSEWGGPSYEQYF
- TRBJ2-2 TRBD1 TRBV5-1 19 TGCGCCAGCAGCGTCTCAAATAAGACAGGGAAGAGTAAAACCGGGGAGCTGTTTTTT CASSVSNKTGKSKTGELFF
- TRBJ2-7 - TRBV6-5 14 TGTGCCAGCAGTGTAAAACAGGCTACCTACGAGCAGTACTTC CASSVKQATYEQYF
few TRBJ2-2 TRBD2 TRBV14 17 TGTGCCAGCAGCCCACCTGCCGCGGGAGTGAGGGCCGGGGAGCTGTTTTTT CASSPPAAGVRAGELFF
- TRBJ2-4 TRBD1 TRBV19 17 TGTGCCAGTAGTATAGGAATGACAGGGACGGCCAAAAACATTCAGTACTTC CASSIGMTGTAKNIQYF
- TRBJ2-5 - TRBV25-1 12 TGTGCCAGCAAAAGTGAGGGAGAGACCCAGTACTTC CASKSEGETQYF
- TRBJ2-6 - TRBV30 11 TGTGCCTGGATCCAGGCCCGCGTCCTGACTTTC CAWIQARVLTF
few TRBJ1-2 TRBD1 TRBV5-7 18 TGTGCCAGCAGCTTGGCCTGGCCCCCGGACAGGGAGGGGCATGGCTACACCTTC CASSLAWPPDREGHGYTF
- TRBJ1-2 TRBD1 TRBV28 17 TGTGCCAGCAGGATAGAATGGACAGGGGCCTTTAACTATGGCTACACCTTC CASRIEWTGAFNYGYTF
- TRBJ1-2 TRBD1 TRBV2 16 TGTGCCAGCAGCGAACCGGGACAGGGGGCTAACTATGGCTACACCTTC CASSEPGQGANYGYTF
- TRBJ2-2 - TRBV7-3 13 TGTGCCAGCAGCCCCGGCGCTCGGCAGGAGCTGTTTTTT CASSPGARQELFF
- TRBJ2-1 TRBD2 TRBV27 20 TGTGCCAGCAGAAAACAAATGGGGACTAGCGGGAGGCACCTCTACAATGAGCAGTTCTTC CASRKQMGTSGRHLYNEQFF
- TRBJ2-3 TRBD1 TRBV10-2 16 TGCGCCAGGGTGGACAGGGGCGTTAGAACGAACTATACGCAGTATTTT CARVDRGVRTNYTQYF
few TRBJ1-2 TRBD1 TRBV7-9 15 TGTGCCAGCACTATCGGGACAGGGGGCAACTATGGCTACACCTTC CASTIGTGGNYGYTF
- TRBJ2-1 - TRBV21-1 18 TGTGCCAGCAGCAAACGGGGGAAGCGGGAGCCCTATAACAATGAGCAGTTCTTC CASSKRGKREPYNNEQFF
- TRBJ1-5 TRBD1 TRBV7-3 15 TGTGCCAGCACTTACAGGGGAATAGGCAATCAGCCCCAGCATTTT CASTYRGIGNQPQHF
few TRBJ2-5 TRBD1 TRBV10-2 16 TGCGCCAGCAGTGATTTATTGGGACAGGGGAGAGAGACCCAGTACTTC CASSDLLGQGRETQYF
- TRBJ2-1 - TRBV13 14 TGTGCCAGCAGCTTGAGAGGGATCTACAGAGAGCAGTTCTTC CASSLRGIYREQFF
- TRBJ2-3 - TRBV7-6 15 TGTGCCAGCAGCTTAGGTCCCGGGGGCACAGATACGCAGTATTTT CASSLGPGGTDTQYF
- TRBJ2-7 - TRBV28 15 TGTGCCAGCAGTTCCCTCAGGGTAGGTGCTTACGAGCAGTACTTC CASSSLRVGAYEQYF
- TRBJ1-4 - TRBV27 14 TGTGCCACCGGAAGCGTGGCAGGGACCGAAAAACTGTTTTTT CATGSVAGTEKLFF
- TRBJ2-5 - TRBV5-1 15 TGCGCCAGCAGCCTTTCCCCGGACAGTTTCGCGACCCAGTACTTC CASSLSPDSFATQYF
few TRBJ2-7 - TRBV4-3 16 TGCGCCAGCAGCCAAGATTCGGGTATGTCCTATGGCGAGCAGTACTTC CASSQDSGMSYGEQYF
- TRBJ2-7 - TRBV6-1 12 TGTGCCAGCAGTATCCGCTCCTACGAGCAGTACTTC CASSIRSYEQYF
- TRBJ2-7 - TRBV9 15 TGTGCCAGCAGCGCCGGCGGGGCTGACGTCTACGAGCAGTACTTC CASSAGGADVYEQYF
- TRBJ1-1 - TRBV6-1 14 TGTGCCAGCAGCCCCGGGGGTATAAACACTGAAGCTTTCTTT CASSPGGINTEAFF